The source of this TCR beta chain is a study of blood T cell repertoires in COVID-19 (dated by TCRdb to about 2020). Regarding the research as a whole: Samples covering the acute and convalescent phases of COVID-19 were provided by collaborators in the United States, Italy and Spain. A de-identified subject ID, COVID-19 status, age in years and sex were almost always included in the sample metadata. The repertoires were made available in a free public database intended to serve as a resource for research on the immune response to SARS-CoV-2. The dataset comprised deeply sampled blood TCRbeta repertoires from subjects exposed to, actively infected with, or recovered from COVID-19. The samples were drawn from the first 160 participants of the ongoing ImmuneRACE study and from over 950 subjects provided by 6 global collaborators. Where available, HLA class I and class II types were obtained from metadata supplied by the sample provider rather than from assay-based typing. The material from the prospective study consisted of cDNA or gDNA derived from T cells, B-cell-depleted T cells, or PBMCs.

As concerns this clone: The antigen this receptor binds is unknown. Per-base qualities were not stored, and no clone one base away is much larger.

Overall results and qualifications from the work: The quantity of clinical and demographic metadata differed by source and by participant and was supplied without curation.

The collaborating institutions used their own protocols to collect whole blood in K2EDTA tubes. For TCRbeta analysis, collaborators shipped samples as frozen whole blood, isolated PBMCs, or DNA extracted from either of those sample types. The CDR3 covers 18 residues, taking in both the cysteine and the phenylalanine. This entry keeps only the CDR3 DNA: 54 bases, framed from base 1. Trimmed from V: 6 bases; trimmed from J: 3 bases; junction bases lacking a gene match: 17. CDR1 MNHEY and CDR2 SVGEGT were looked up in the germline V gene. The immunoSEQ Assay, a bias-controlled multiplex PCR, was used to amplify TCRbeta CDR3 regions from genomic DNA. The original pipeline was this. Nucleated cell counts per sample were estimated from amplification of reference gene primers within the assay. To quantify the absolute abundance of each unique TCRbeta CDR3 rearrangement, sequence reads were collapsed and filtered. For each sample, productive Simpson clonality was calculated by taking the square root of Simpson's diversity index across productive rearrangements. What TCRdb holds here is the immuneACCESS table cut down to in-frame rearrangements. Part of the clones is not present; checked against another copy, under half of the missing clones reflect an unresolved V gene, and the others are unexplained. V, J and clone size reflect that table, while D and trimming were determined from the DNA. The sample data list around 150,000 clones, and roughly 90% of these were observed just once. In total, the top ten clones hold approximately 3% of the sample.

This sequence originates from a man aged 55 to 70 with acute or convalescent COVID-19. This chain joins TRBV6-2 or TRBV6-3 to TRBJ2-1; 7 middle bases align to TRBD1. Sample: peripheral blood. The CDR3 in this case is CASSQDSRTGGYYNEQFF. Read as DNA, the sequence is TGTGCCAGCAGCCAAGACTCACGGACAGGAGGTTACTACAATGAGCAGTTCTTC.